The following is a T cell receptor (beta chain) sequence with its context. The method was immunoSEQ multiplex PCR; TCRdb's version includes in-frame clones alone and lacks a portion of them. The table has about 9,200 clones, roughly 61% seen once. This specimen comes from a study of neoadjuvant anti-PD-1 for oral cavity cancer. The overall study: Nivolumab at 3 mg/kg was mostly given biweekly, three to four doses, pre-surgery.

Time point indicated: after neoadjuvant nivolumab, at surgical resection. Stage II-IVA oral cavity squamous cell carcinoma was new and untreated by systemic or radiation therapy. CDR1 and CDR2 (germline): SGHRS, YFSETQ. After removal of 5 bases from V and 3 bases from J, the junction contained 6 bases not matched to a gene. The CDR3 sequence is 14 residues long. This material consisted of tumor tissue, taken after nivolumab (anti-PD-1) treatment. The rearrangement uses TRBV5-1 and TRBJ2-7; 9 bases are a match to TRBD1. The sequence came from a person aged 35-79 years with oral cavity squamous cell carcinoma. The CDR3 nucleotides read TGCGCCAGCAGTCCCGGGACAGGGCTCTACGAGCAGTACTTC. Translation: CASSPGTGLYEQYF.